The present T cell receptor (beta chain) was sequenced within a study of CD8+ T cells in alopecia areata. Study-level background: By percentage of affected scalp area, the severity of treated patients was scored.

The sample's treatment: oral pan-JAK inhibitor, 5-10 mg twice daily. This CDR3 is 17 amino acids long. V was clipped by 4 bases and J by 5 bases; unmatched bases: 12. Per germline, CDR1 SGHDT and CDR2 YYEEEE. RNA extraction was followed by reverse transcription into cDNA, which acted as the sequencing template. Sequencing used immunoSEQ multiplex PCR; TCRdb keeps in-frame clones, though not all of them. Of more than 200,000 clones detected, over 60% appear once; the ten largest clones hold around 4.3%. This chain joins TRBV5-6 and TRBJ1-1, with 12 bases fitting TRBD1. The receptor was derived from a human donor with alopecia areata. The sequencing here drew on CD4+ T cells sorted from blood, taken at week 4, from a patient treated with tofacitinib. CDR3 residues: CASSPYRDRGRKTEAFF. In DNA, the CDR3 is TGTGCCAGCAGCCCCTACCGGGACAGGGGGCGGAAGACTGAAGCTTTCTTT.